This T cell receptor beta chain was recovered during a study of blood T cell repertoires in COVID-19. Produced via immunoSEQ multiplex PCR; TCRdb's table is partial and in-frame only. The sample has about 190,000 clones; nearly 90% are singletons. CDR3 length: 14 amino acids. V was trimmed by 0 bases and J by 8 bases, leaving 12 bases between them. From germline, CDR1 is LGHNA and CDR2 YNFKEQ. This clone was picked up one time. The rearrangement joins TRBV4-2 to TRBJ2-3; the D gene is possibly TRBD1 (5 bases). This sequence was found in a man aged 45-65 years with acute or convalescent COVID-19. The sample comprised peripheral blood. The CDR3 DNA sequence: TGTGCCAGCAGCCAAGAGAGTAGCCAGGGTACGCAGTATTTT. Its protein product is CASSQESSQGTQYF.